Shown below are 17 T cell receptor beta chains from a single sample sequenced in a study of blood T cell repertoires in COVID-19. The protocol was immunoSEQ multiplex PCR, while the TCRdb copy is restricted to in-frame clones and leaves out a portion. The table includes approximately 310,000 clones, around 87% detected once. Material for sequencing was peripheral blood. Every receptor here comes from a man in his fifties with active or convalescent COVID-19.

The gene calls are TRBV15 and TRBJ1-4; 7 bases map to TRBD1. The CDR3 length is 15 residues. The V gene's germline CDR1 is LNHNV and CDR2 YYDKDF (reference sequence). V was clipped by 5 bases and J by 2 bases; unmatched bases: 5. This CDR3 is CATSAVGQTNEKLFF. DNA of the CDR3: TGTGCCACCAGCGCTGTGGGACAGACTAATGAAAAACTGTTTTTT.

The chain uses TRBV7-7 and TRBJ2-1; tentative D call: TRBD2 (6 bases). The CDR3 has 13 residues. Germline-derived CDR1 and CDR2 are SSHAT and FNYEAQ (reference sequence). Trimming pared 5 bases from V and 4 bases from J, leaving 9 bases between. The CDR3 sequence: CASSVGTYNEQFF. For the CDR3, the DNA is TGTGCCAGCAGCGTCGGGACTTACAATGAGCAGTTCTTC.

V usage is TRBV6-2 or TRBV6-3 and J usage is TRBJ2-2; the match to TRBD2 covers 7 bases. The V gene end was trimmed by 4 bases and the J gene end by 4 bases; junction bases not matched to a gene: 6. The CDR3 is 15 residues long. Germline CDR1 reads MNHEY; CDR2 reads SVGEGT. CDR3 in amino acids: CASSWGGSGTGELFF. As DNA, the CDR3 is TGTGCCAGCAGTTGGGGCGGGAGTGGCACCGGGGAGCTGTTTTTT.

The genes are TRBV19 and TRBJ1-5; a possible D gene is TRBD1 (6 bases). The CDR3 has 15 residues. Trimming shortened V by 1 base and J by 2 bases, and 9 bases separated the two germline ends. The germline V gene has CDR1 LNHDA and CDR2 SQIVND (reference sequence). The CDR3 is CASSIGPGGNQPQHF. The CDR3 DNA reads as TGTGCCAGTAGTATAGGACCAGGGGGCAATCAGCCCCAGCATTTT.

The rearrangement joins TRBV6-5 to TRBJ2-7, with 10 bases identical to TRBD2. J was trimmed by 2 bases and V by 0 bases; bases with no gene match: 4. This CDR3 comprises 16 residues. CDR1 is MNHEY, CDR2 SVGAGI, per germline. The CDR3 DNA follows: TGTGCCAGCAGTTACTCGACTAGCGGGTCTCCCTACGAGCAGTACTTC. This gives the protein CASSYSTSGSPYEQYF.

The chain is built from TRBV19 and TRBJ2-7, with a tentative D call TRBD2 (6 bases). This CDR3 has 14 amino acids. V lost 5 bases, J lost 6 bases, and 17 bases lay in between. The germline V gene encodes CDR1 LNHDA and CDR2 SQIVND (reference sequence). This CDR3 reads CASSLAETAFEQYF. CDR3 bases: TGTGCCAGTAGTTTAGCGGAGACTGCCTTCGAGCAGTACTTC.

This clone has more than one count but fewer than ten. The rearrangement links TRBV10-1 to TRBJ1-5; 8 bases are a match to TRBD1. The germline CDR1 and CDR2 sequences are WNHNN and SYGVQD (reference sequence). Germline trimming cut 6 bases from V and 5 bases from J; bases unmatched to any gene: 6. The CDR3 runs 14 residues. CDR3 coding DNA: TGCGCCAGCAGGGGGACAGGTCCTGATCAGCCCCAGCATTTT. Encoded protein: CASRGTGPDQPQHF.

The rearrangement uses TRBV5-1 and TRBJ1-2; D not certain. Germline V gives CDR1 SGHRS, CDR2 YFSETQ. V lost 0 bases, J lost 3 bases, and 9 bases lay in between. The CDR3 totals 14 residues. CDR3 bases: TGCGCCAGCAGCTTGGAGAACAGCTACTATGGCTACACCTTC. Its protein is CASSLENSYYGYTF.

The rearrangement uses TRBV19 and TRBJ1-5; TRBD1 is a possible D gene (6 bases). The CDR3 sequence is 16 residues long. V was shortened by 3 bases and J by 1 base, with 13 bases between the two germline ends. The germline CDR1 and CDR2 sequences are LNHDA and SQIVND (reference sequence). The CDR3 is CASSIGQGPSNQPQHF. CDR3 sequence (DNA): TGTGCCAGTAGTATTGGTCAGGGGCCGAGCAATCAGCCCCAGCATTTT.

The rearrangement links TRBV6-5 to TRBJ2-7; 11 bases are a match to TRBD1. This CDR3 region has 15 residues. With V trimmed by 6 bases and J by 1 base, 5 bases remained unmatched. CDR1 and CDR2 from the germline V gene are MNHEY and SVGAGI. The DNA for the CDR3 is TGTGCCAGCAGGTTCGGGACAGGGGGATCCTACGAGCAGTACTTC. Translating it yields CASRFGTGGSYEQYF.

The V call is TRBV5-1, the J call TRBJ2-5, with D unclear. The V and J ends lost 0 bases and 4 bases respectively, with 10 bases between them. The germline V gene encodes CDR1 SGHRS and CDR2 YFSETQ. The CDR3 has 14 amino acids. The DNA for the CDR3 is TGCGCCAGCAGCTTGGGGGCGATTGGAGAGACCCAGTACTTC. Translation: CASSLGAIGETQYF.

This clone was detected a few times. The chain links TRBV5-1 to TRBJ2-7; D uncertain. Trimming cost V 4 bases and J 5 bases, with 19 bases left between them. CDR1 SGHRS and CDR2 YFSETQ come from the germline V gene. The CDR3 has 15 residues. This chain's CDR3 is CASSPLGGSGNEQYF. The CDR3, as DNA: TGCGCCAGCAGCCCCCTAGGTGGAAGTGGCAACGAGCAGTACTTC.

Worth noting for this clone: One junction end does not reproduce the germline sequence, and a read error may be involved. The rearrangement links TRBV4-1 to TRBJ1-4; D gene ambiguous. In germline, CDR1 is MGHRA, CDR2 YSYEKL. The CDR3 length is 16 residues. The CDR3 nucleotides are TGCGCCAGCACCCAATTGCTGAGGGTGACGCGGGAAAAACTGTTTTTT. Translating it yields CASTQLLRVTREKLFF.

This chain connects TRBV4-2 to TRBJ2-1; TRBD2 is a possible D gene (6 bases). The length of the CDR3 is 14 residues. Germline CDR1 reads LGHNA; CDR2 reads YNFKEQ. V lost 2 bases and J lost 5, with 10 bases in between. CDR3 nucleotides: TGTGCCAGCAGCCAACAGACTAGGCACAATGAGCAGTTCTTC. It yields the protein CASSQQTRHNEQFF.

In regard to this clone: Other DNA sequences in this sample translate to the same CDR3. The genes are TRBV15 and TRBJ1-6; 10 bases are shared with TRBD1. Trimming took 2 bases from V and 8 from J; bases not matched to a gene: 3. There are 15 residues in the CDR3. Germline V gene sequence: CDR1 LNHNV, CDR2 YYDKDF (reference sequence). Written as DNA, the CDR3 is TGTGCCACCAGCAGATCGACAGGGGGCGATTCACCCCTCCACTTT. Its translation: CATSRSTGGDSPLHF.

The rearrangement joins TRBV5-1 to TRBJ1-4; 7 bases are a match to TRBD1. V shed 4 bases and J 5 bases; nucleotides not matched to a gene: 8. CDR3 length: 15 residues. Germline values: CDR1 SGHRS, CDR2 YFSETQ. The CDR3 loop is CASSPYRGGNEKLFF. The CDR3 nucleotides read TGCGCCAGCAGCCCCTACAGGGGAGGAAATGAAAAACTGTTTTTT.

This chain uses TRBV7-3 with TRBJ2-1; 7 bases line up with TRBD2. Germline CDR1 is SGHTA and CDR2 is FQGTGA. The CDR3 is 17 amino acids. The V gene end was trimmed by 0 bases and the J gene end by 5 bases; junction bases not matched to a gene: 10. This CDR3 reads CASSLTSTSRGNNEQFF. Here the CDR3 DNA reads TGTGCCAGCAGCTTAACCTCGACTAGCCGCGGGAACAATGAGCAGTTCTTC. The full variable domain, completed using reference TRBV7-3 and TRBJ2-1, is GAGVSQTPSNKVTEKGKYVELRCDPISGHTALYWYRQSLGQGPEFLIYFQGTGAADDSGLPNDRFFAVRPEGSVSTLKIQRTERGDSAVYLCASSLTSTSRGNNEQFFGPGTRLTVL.